The rows below give T cell receptor beta chains drawn from one sample of a study of T cells in Graves' hyperthyroidism and ophthalmopathy. TCRdb called the multiplex PCR reads again in MiXCR, with one record for every CDR3 protein. The repertoire includes a few hundred thousand distinct CDR3 sequences, 46% of them detected once, and roughly 7.7% sits in the top ten. Specimen: peripheral blood or thyroid tissue (not recorded which). The source of these receptors is a woman aged 18-29 years with Graves' hyperthyroidism. Each CDR3 is given with its conserved first and last residue. Fields, in order: D gene, V gene, J gene, clone size, CDR3 protein, CDR3 DNA. A D gene is named only where the DNA matches it firmly. A clone size is listed for some rows: how often the clone was seen (once, few, many), or a class if it is expanded.

d_gene: TRBD1; v_gene: TRBV19; j_gene: TRBJ1-1; abundance: -; CDR3aa: CASSIQGAVTEAFF; CDR3nt: TGTGCCAGTAGTATCCAGGGGGCAGTGACTGAAGCTTTCTTT
d_gene: TRBD1; v_gene: TRBV7-6; j_gene: TRBJ1-2; abundance: -; CDR3aa: CASSLATGATYNGYTF; CDR3nt: TGTGCCAGCAGCTTAGCGACAGGGGCCACATATAATGGCTACACCTTC
d_gene: -; v_gene: TRBV29-1; j_gene: TRBJ2-7; abundance: -; CDR3aa: CSLSGPTYEQYF; CDR3nt: TGCAGTTTATCGGGGCCAACCTACGAGCAGTACTTC
d_gene: TRBD1; v_gene: TRBV5-1; j_gene: TRBJ2-5; abundance: many; CDR3aa: CASSLPDREWQETQYF; CDR3nt: TGCGCCAGCAGCTTACCCGACAGGGAATGGCAAGAGACCCAGTACTTC
d_gene: -; v_gene: TRBV12-3/TRBV12-4; j_gene: TRBJ2-2; abundance: many; CDR3aa: CASSFEGSIDTGELFF; CDR3nt: TGTGCCAGCAGTTTCGAGGGATCAATAGACACCGGGGAGCTGTTTTTT
d_gene: -; v_gene: TRBV19; j_gene: TRBJ1-4; abundance: once; CDR3aa: CASSISRAGERLFF; CDR3nt: TGTGCCAGTAGTATCTCCAGGGCTGGGGAAAGACTGTTCTTT
d_gene: TRBD1; v_gene: TRBV27; j_gene: TRBJ2-7; abundance: many; CDR3aa: CASSFQPGQGAYEQYF; CDR3nt: TGTGCCAGCAGTTTCCAACCGGGACAGGGGGCCTACGAGCAGTACTTC
d_gene: -; v_gene: TRBV19; j_gene: TRBJ2-7; abundance: -; CDR3aa: CASSWGRDQYF; CDR3nt: TGTGCCAGTAGTTGGGGACGGGATCAGTACTTC
d_gene: -; v_gene: TRBV7-9; j_gene: TRBJ1-5; abundance: -; CDR3aa: CARTGLSNQPQHF; CDR3nt: TGTGCCAGGACAGGTCTTAGCAATCAGCCCCAGCATTTT
d_gene: -; v_gene: TRBV27; j_gene: TRBJ2-1; abundance: -; CDR3aa: CASSKSYNEQFF; CDR3nt: TGTGCCAGCAGTAAATCCTACAATGAGCAGTTCTTC
d_gene: TRBD1; v_gene: TRBV5-1; j_gene: TRBJ2-7; abundance: few; CDR3aa: CASSLGTGGRAPYEQYF; CDR3nt: TGCGCCAGCAGCCTAGGGACAGGGGGACGGGCCCCCTACGAGCAGTACTTC
d_gene: TRBD1; v_gene: TRBV13; j_gene: TRBJ2-5; abundance: many; CDR3aa: CASSSTGGIETQYF; CDR3nt: TGTGCCAGCAGTTCGACAGGGGGTATCGAGACCCAGTACTTC
d_gene: TRBD2; v_gene: TRBV7-9; j_gene: TRBJ2-1; abundance: -; CDR3aa: CASSFGGGRADEQFF; CDR3nt: TGTGCCAGCAGCTTTGGCGGCGGGAGGGCCGATGAGCAGTTCTTC
d_gene: -; v_gene: TRBV9; j_gene: TRBJ1-2; abundance: once; CDR3aa: CASSPTGWQDDGYTF; CDR3nt: TGTGCCAGCAGCCCCACCGGGTGGCAGGACGATGGCTACACCTTC
d_gene: TRBD1; v_gene: TRBV12-3/TRBV12-4; j_gene: TRBJ2-7; abundance: -; CDR3aa: CASSSPGQGRQTPYEQYF; CDR3nt: TGTGCCAGCAGTTCCCCGGGACAGGGGCGACAAACTCCCTACGAGCAGTACTTC
d_gene: TRBD1; v_gene: TRBV2; j_gene: TRBJ2-6; abundance: -; CDR3aa: CASCRDRGTYVLTF; CDR3nt: TGTGCCAGCTGTAGGGACAGGGGAACCTACGTCCTGACTTTC
d_gene: -; v_gene: TRBV29-1; j_gene: TRBJ1-1; abundance: -; CDR3aa: CSDTGTLF; CDR3nt: TGCAGCGACACCGGGACACTCTTT
d_gene: -; v_gene: TRBV2; j_gene: TRBJ2-3; abundance: few; CDR3aa: CASSTEWTSTDTQYF; CDR3nt: TGTGCCAGCAGCACCGAATGGACTAGCACAGATACGCAGTATTTT
d_gene: -; v_gene: TRBV25-1; j_gene: TRBJ1-1; abundance: many; CDR3aa: CASSEWGGLSEAFF; CDR3nt: TGTGCCAGCAGTGAATGGGGGGGGTTGAGTGAAGCTTTCTTT
d_gene: -; v_gene: TRBV30; j_gene: TRBJ1-2; abundance: few; CDR3aa: CAWSPTKVEYGYTF; CDR3nt: TGTGCCTGGAGCCCAACCAAAGTAGAATATGGCTACACCTTC
d_gene: -; v_gene: TRBV2; j_gene: TRBJ1-4; abundance: -; CDR3aa: CASSIGTLNCFF; CDR3nt: -
d_gene: -; v_gene: TRBV7-9; j_gene: TRBJ1-2; abundance: many; CDR3aa: CASSSPGGLYGYTF; CDR3nt: TGTGCCAGCAGCTCCCCCGGGGGCCTCTATGGCTACACCTTC
d_gene: TRBD1; v_gene: TRBV6-2/TRBV6-3; j_gene: TRBJ1-2; abundance: few; CDR3aa: CASSYAGTGGYGYTF; CDR3nt: TGTGCCAGCAGTTACGCCGGGACAGGGGGCTATGGCTACACCTTC
d_gene: -; v_gene: TRBV2; j_gene: TRBJ1-2; abundance: -; CDR3aa: CASSEGEDNGYTF; CDR3nt: TGTGCCAGCAGTGAAGGGGAGGACAATGGCTACACCTTC
d_gene: -; v_gene: TRBV24-1; j_gene: TRBJ2-3; abundance: many; CDR3aa: CATSERQGGNTDTQYF; CDR3nt: TGTGCCACCAGTGAAAGACAGGGAGGTAATACAGATACGCAGTATTTT
d_gene: TRBD1; v_gene: TRBV20-1; j_gene: TRBJ2-6; abundance: -; CDR3aa: CSARETGNTEAF; CDR3nt: TGCAGTGCCCGAGAGACAGGGAACACTGAAGCTTTC
d_gene: -; v_gene: TRBV2; j_gene: TRBJ2-3; abundance: -; CDR3aa: CGGALHTDTQYF; CDR3nt: TGTGGGGGGGCGCTTCACACAGATACGCAGTATTTT
d_gene: TRBD1; v_gene: TRBV6-5; j_gene: TRBJ1-5; abundance: many; CDR3aa: CASSVTGTGVQPQHF; CDR3nt: TGTGCCAGCAGTGTGACTGGGACAGGGGTTCAGCCCCAGCATTTT
d_gene: -; v_gene: TRBV24-1; j_gene: TRBJ1-1; abundance: many; CDR3aa: CATSDTRGEAFF; CDR3nt: TGTGCCACCAGTGATACCCGGGGAGAAGCTTTCTTT
d_gene: TRBD2; v_gene: TRBV7-9; j_gene: TRBJ2-1; abundance: -; CDR3aa: CASDERLASYNEQFF; CDR3nt: TGTGCCAGCGACGAAAGACTAGCATCCTACAATGAGCAGTTCTTC
d_gene: -; v_gene: TRBV29-1; j_gene: TRBJ1-5; abundance: few; CDR3aa: CSVGLGGQPQHF; CDR3nt: TGCAGCGTTGGCCTGGGGGGGCAGCCCCAGCATTTT
d_gene: -; v_gene: TRBV5-1; j_gene: TRBJ1-3; abundance: many; CDR3aa: CASSLPRSGSGNTIYF; CDR3nt: TGCGCCAGCAGCTTGCCCCGGTCGGGCTCTGGAAACACCATATATTTT
d_gene: TRBD1; v_gene: TRBV29-1; j_gene: TRBJ2-6; abundance: -; CDR3aa: CSSWTGVGANVLTF; CDR3nt: TGCAGCAGTTGGACAGGGGTTGGGGCCAACGTCCTGACTTTC
d_gene: -; v_gene: TRBV29-1; j_gene: TRBJ2-3; abundance: many; CDR3aa: CSVELSTDTQYF; CDR3nt: TGCAGCGTTGAGCTTAGCACAGATACGCAGTATTTT
d_gene: TRBD1; v_gene: TRBV20-1; j_gene: TRBJ1-5; abundance: -; CDR3aa: CSARVDRGPNQPQHF; CDR3nt: TGCAGTGCTAGGGTCGACAGGGGTCCTAATCAGCCCCAGCATTTT
d_gene: -; v_gene: TRBV5-5; j_gene: TRBJ2-7; abundance: -; CDR3aa: CASSLVLRSAGYYEQYF; CDR3nt: TGTGCCAGCAGCTTGGTTCTACGGTCAGCGGGCTACTACGAGCAGTACTTC
d_gene: -; v_gene: TRBV10-3; j_gene: TRBJ2-5; abundance: -; CDR3aa: CAISESRTSVETQYF; CDR3nt: TGTGCCATCAGTGAGTCGAGGACCAGCGTAGAGACCCAGTACTTC
d_gene: -; v_gene: TRBV29-1; j_gene: TRBJ1-2; abundance: once; CDR3aa: CSASAQGGDYTF; CDR3nt: TGCAGCGCCTCCGCGCAGGGTGGGGACTACACCTTC
d_gene: -; v_gene: TRBV18; j_gene: TRBJ1-5; abundance: many; CDR3aa: CASSPSSTDNQPQHF; CDR3nt: TGTGCCAGCTCACCATCCAGCACAGACAATCAGCCCCAGCATTTT
d_gene: TRBD2; v_gene: TRBV13; j_gene: TRBJ2-3; abundance: -; CDR3aa: CASSLGGTSVQYF; CDR3nt: TGTGCCAGCAGCTTAGGTGGGACTAGCGTGCAGTATTTT
d_gene: -; v_gene: TRBV20-1; j_gene: TRBJ2-3; abundance: -; CDR3aa: CSARDDTDTQYF; CDR3nt: TGCAGTGCTCGGGACGACACAGATACGCAGTATTTT
d_gene: -; v_gene: TRBV10-3; j_gene: TRBJ1-4; abundance: many; CDR3aa: CAISEESWGSANEKLFF; CDR3nt: TGTGCCATCAGTGAGGAATCCTGGGGCTCGGCTAATGAAAAACTGTTTTTT
d_gene: -; v_gene: TRBV6-1; j_gene: TRBJ1-5; abundance: many; CDR3aa: CASSEVQAGPQPQHF; CDR3nt: TGTGCCAGCAGTGAAGTCCAGGCAGGTCCTCAGCCCCAGCATTTT
d_gene: TRBD1; v_gene: TRBV20-1; j_gene: TRBJ2-7; abundance: -; CDR3aa: CSAGTDTGEQYF; CDR3nt: TGCAGTGCTGGGACAGACACCGGGGAGCAGTACTTC
d_gene: TRBD1; v_gene: TRBV24-1; j_gene: TRBJ2-5; abundance: once; CDR3aa: CATSDPRGLETQYF; CDR3nt: TGTGCCACCAGTGACCCCAGGGGGCTTGAGACCCAGTACTTC
d_gene: TRBD2; v_gene: TRBV27; j_gene: TRBJ2-7; abundance: few; CDR3aa: CASSAPRIIAGTYEQYF; CDR3nt: TGTGCCAGCAGTGCCCCCCGTATAATAGCGGGGACCTACGAGCAGTACTTC
d_gene: -; v_gene: TRBV27; j_gene: TRBJ1-2; abundance: few; CDR3aa: CASSFRSREIHGYTF; CDR3nt: TGTGCCAGCAGTTTTAGATCCCGGGAAATCCATGGCTACACCTTC
d_gene: -; v_gene: TRBV7-2; j_gene: TRBJ1-5; abundance: once; CDR3aa: CASSSAGGSQPQHF; CDR3nt: TGTGCCAGCAGCAGCGCGGGAGGGAGTCAGCCCCAGCATTTT
d_gene: TRBD1; v_gene: TRBV5-1; j_gene: TRBJ2-7; abundance: -; CDR3aa: CASSTTGGGYEQYF; CDR3nt: TGCGCCAGCAGCACAACAGGGGGCGGGTACGAGCAGTACTTC